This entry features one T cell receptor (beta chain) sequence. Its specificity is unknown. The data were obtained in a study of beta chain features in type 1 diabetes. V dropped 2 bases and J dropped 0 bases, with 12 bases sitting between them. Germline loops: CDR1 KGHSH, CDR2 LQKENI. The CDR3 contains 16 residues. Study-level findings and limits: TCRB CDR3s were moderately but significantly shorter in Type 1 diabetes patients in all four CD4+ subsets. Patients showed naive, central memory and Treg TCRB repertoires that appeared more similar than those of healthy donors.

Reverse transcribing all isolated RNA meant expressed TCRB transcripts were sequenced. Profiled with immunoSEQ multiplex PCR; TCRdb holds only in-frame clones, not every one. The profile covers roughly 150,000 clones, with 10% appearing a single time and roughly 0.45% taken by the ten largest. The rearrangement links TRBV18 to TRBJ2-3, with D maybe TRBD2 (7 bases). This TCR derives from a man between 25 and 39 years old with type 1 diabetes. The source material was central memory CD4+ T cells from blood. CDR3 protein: CASSPSGGSSTDTQYF. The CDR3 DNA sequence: TGTGCCAGCTCACCATCGGGGGGCTCTAGCACAGATACGCAGTATTTT.